The clone carrying this T cell receptor (beta chain) was detected a few times. The antigen is unknown. Amplification by 5'RACE using constant-segment primers produced TCR alpha and TCR beta cDNA libraries that carried sample barcodes and UMIs. TCRdb redid the calling of the 5' RACE reads with MiXCR, one entry per CDR3 protein. The top ten clones hold 22% of a sample with around 250,000 distinct CDR3 sequences, 8.5% to 9.5% of them seen once. The CDR3 extends over 15 amino acids. Germline V lookup: CDR1 SQVTM, CDR2 ANQGSEA. Trimming cost V 6 bases and J 0 bases, with 16 bases left between them. The data originate from a study of T-cell memory formation after mild COVID-19. About the study: TCR clusters were largely donor specific. Study-wide findings and caveats: Clones contracting day 15 to 85 were balanced CD4/CD8; later expanders leaned CD4+. Those CD4+ clones that contracted were mainly in CM and EM (CD8+ ones in EMRA).

The chain recombines TRBV29-1 with TRBJ2-3; either TRBD1 or TRBD2 may supply D (5 bases each). The clonotype originates from a man younger than 35 who had mild COVID-19 (a few samples of this study predate the infection). Cell type and time point are not known. Material: PBMCs or a T cell subset sorted from them (not recorded which). The DNA of the CDR3 is TGCAGCGTGGGGGTGTACTCGGACAGCACAGATACGCAGTATTTT. It encodes CSVGVYSDSTDTQYF.